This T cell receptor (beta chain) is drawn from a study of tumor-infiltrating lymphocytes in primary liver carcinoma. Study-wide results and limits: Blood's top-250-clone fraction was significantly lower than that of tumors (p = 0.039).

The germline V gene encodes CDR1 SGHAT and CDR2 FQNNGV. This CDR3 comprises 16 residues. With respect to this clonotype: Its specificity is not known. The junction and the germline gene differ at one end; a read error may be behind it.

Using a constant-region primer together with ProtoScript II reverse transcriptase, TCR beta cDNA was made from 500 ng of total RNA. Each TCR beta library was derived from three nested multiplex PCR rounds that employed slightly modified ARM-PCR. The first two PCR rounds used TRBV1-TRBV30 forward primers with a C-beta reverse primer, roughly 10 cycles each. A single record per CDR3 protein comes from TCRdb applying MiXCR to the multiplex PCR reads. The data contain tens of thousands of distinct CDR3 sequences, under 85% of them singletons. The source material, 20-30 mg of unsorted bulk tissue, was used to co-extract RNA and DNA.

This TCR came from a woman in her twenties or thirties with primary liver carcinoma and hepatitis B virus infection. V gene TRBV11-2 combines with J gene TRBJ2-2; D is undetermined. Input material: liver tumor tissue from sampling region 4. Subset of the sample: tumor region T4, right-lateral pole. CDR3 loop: CTSSPDPQLNTGELFF. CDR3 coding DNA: TGTACCAGCAGTCCCGATCCCCAACTGAACACCGGGGAGCTGTTTTTT.